This T cell receptor beta chain was captured by sequencing in a study of cytomegalovirus exposure and HLA in healthy donors. This PCR relied on a set of 60 Vbeta primers and 13 Jbeta primers. The table came from immunoSEQ multiplex PCR; TCRdb's copy has only in-frame clones and leaves some out. The table lists fewer than 150,000 clones, with around 3.6% in the top ten. Germline loops: CDR1 SNHLY, CDR2 FYNNEI. The V and J ends lost 6 bases and 3 bases, in that order; junction bases with no gene match: 7. The CDR3 spans 15 residues. This clonotype originated in a man aged 18 to 35 in good health and CMV-seronegative. The sequencing input was PBMCs. The chain couples TRBV2 to TRBJ2-3; the match to TRBD2 covers 9 bases. CDR3 coding DNA: TGTGCCAGCAGCCCTTTAGCGGGGGTAACAGATACGCAGTATTTT. It specifies CASSPLAGVTDTQYF.